This T cell receptor (beta chain) was observed in a study of cytomegalovirus exposure and HLA in healthy donors. The germline V gene has CDR1 SGHRS and CDR2 YFSETQ. Trimming shortened V by 0 bases and J by 5 bases, and 12 bases separated the two germline ends. This CDR3 region has 14 residues. It was with 60 Vbeta and 13 Jbeta primers that the PCR ran. Generated by immunoSEQ multiplex PCR, the TCRdb table keeps only in-frame clones and is missing some. The table lists approximately 160,000 clones, around 72% of them singletons, with approximately 1.5% in the top ten. This TCR derives from a man in his fifties or sixties in good health and CMV-seronegative. V gene TRBV5-1 combines with J gene TRBJ2-7; possibly TRBD1 for D (5 bases). The sample was PBMCs. CDR3 loop: CASSLAVRADEQYF. The CDR3 region has the DNA TGCGCCAGCAGCTTGGCGGTCAGGGCAGACGAGCAGTACTTC.